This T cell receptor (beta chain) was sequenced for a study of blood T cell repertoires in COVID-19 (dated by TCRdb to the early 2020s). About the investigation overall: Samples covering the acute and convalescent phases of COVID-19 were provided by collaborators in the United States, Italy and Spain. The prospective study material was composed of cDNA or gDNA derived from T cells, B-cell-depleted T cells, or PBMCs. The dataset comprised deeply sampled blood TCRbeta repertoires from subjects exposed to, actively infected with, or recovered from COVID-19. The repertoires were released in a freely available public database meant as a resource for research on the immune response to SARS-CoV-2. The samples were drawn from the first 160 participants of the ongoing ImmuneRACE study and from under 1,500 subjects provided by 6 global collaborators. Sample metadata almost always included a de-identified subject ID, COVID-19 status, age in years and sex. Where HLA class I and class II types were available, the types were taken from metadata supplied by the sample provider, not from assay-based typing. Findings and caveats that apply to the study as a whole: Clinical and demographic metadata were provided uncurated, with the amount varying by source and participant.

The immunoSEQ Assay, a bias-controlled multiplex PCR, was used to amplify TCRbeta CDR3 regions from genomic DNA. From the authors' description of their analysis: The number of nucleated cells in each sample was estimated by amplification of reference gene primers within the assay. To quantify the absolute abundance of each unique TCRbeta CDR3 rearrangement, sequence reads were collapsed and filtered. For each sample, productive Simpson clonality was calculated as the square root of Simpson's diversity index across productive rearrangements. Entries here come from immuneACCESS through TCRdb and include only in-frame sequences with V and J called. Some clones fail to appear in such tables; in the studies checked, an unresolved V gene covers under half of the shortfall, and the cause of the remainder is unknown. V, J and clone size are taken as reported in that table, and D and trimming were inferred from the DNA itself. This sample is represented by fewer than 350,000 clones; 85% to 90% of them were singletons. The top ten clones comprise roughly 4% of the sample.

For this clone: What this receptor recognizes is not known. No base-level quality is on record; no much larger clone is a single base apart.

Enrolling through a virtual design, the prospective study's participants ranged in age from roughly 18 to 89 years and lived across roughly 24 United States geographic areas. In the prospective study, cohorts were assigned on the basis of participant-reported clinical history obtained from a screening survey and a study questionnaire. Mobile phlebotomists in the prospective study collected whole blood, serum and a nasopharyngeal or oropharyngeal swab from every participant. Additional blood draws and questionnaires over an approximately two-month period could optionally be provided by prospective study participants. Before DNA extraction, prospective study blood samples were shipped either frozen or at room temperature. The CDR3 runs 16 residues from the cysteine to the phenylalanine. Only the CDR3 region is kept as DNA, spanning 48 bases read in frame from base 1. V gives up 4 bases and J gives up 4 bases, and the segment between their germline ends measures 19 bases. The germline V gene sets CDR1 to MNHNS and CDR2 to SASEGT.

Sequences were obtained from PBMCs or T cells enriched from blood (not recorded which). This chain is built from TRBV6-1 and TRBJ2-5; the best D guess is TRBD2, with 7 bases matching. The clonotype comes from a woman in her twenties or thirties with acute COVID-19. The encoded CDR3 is CASSVWGEGGPETQYF. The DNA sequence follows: TGTGCCAGCAGTGTTTGGGGGGAGGGGGGGCCAGAGACCCAGTACTTC.